The 16 T cell receptor beta chains given below trace back to one sample, sequenced in a study of blood T cell repertoires in COVID-19. The data were produced by immunoSEQ multiplex PCR, yet TCRdb's version contains in-frame clones alone and is incomplete. The sample has around 71,000 clones, approximately 80% seen once; the top ten hold around 6.9%. Sequencing used peripheral blood. Receptors originate from a man aged 25 to 45 with COVID-19, enrolled during active disease.

V usage is TRBV28 and J usage is TRBJ2-7, with a possible D match to TRBD1 (5 bases). Trimming took 2 bases from V and 3 from J, leaving 17 bases between them. Germline CDR1 is MDHEN and CDR2 is SYDVKM. The CDR3 is 16 amino acids. The CDR3 coding sequence is TGTGCCAGCAGTTTAAGGTCGTCAGGGAAAAACTACGAGCAGTACTTC. It yields the protein CASSLRSSGKNYEQYF.

The chain uses TRBV15 and TRBJ1-1; 8 bases align to TRBD1. Germline lookup yields CDR1 LNHNV and CDR2 YYDKDF (reference sequence). V lost 3 bases, J lost 0 bases, and 12 bases stayed unmatched. The CDR3 consists of 18 residues. The CDR3 coding sequence is TGTGCCACCAGCAGGGGTGGGAGACAGGGGCACATGAACACTGAAGCTTTCTTT. Protein product: CATSRGGRQGHMNTEAFF.

J is TRBJ1-2 and V is TRBV28; D is undetermined. Germline CDR1 and CDR2: MDHEN and SYDVKM. The CDR3 has 12 residues. V was clipped by 5 bases and J by 4 bases, with 8 bases between them. CDR3 region: CASSSSRYGYTF. In DNA form, the CDR3 reads TGTGCCAGCAGTAGCTCCCGCTATGGCTACACCTTC.

This chain joins TRBV10-3 and TRBJ2-1; 10 nucleotides line up with TRBD1. Germline V lookup: CDR1 ENHRY, CDR2 SYGVKD. The J segment lost 13 bases and the V segment lost 7 bases, leaving 10 bases of the junction unmatched. CDR3 length: 13 residues. This CDR3 is CAIMAAGTGEQFF. CDR3 in DNA: TGTGCCATCATGGCGGCGGGGACAGGGGAACAGTTCTTC.

The CDR3 coding sequence is TGTGCCAGCAGCCCTGGGACTAGCCAAGGCCGATACAATGAGCAGTTCTTC. It codes for CASSPGTSQGRYNEQFF. This chain uses TRBV7-9 with TRBJ2-1, with TRBD2 identical over 9 bases. The junction had 12 bases not matched to a gene; V was cut back by 5 bases and J by 4 bases. Germline V gives CDR1 SEHNR, CDR2 FQNEAQ (reference sequence). There are 17 residues in the CDR3.

The CDR3 spells CASLTQGNYGYTF. The CDR3, as DNA: TGTGCCAGCCTCACACAGGGGAACTATGGCTACACCTTC. This chain joins TRBV5-6 and TRBJ1-2, with TRBD1 matching 7 bases. The CDR3 has 13 residues. The ends lost 7 bases at V and 2 bases at J; junction bases unmatched: 5. Germline-derived CDR1 and CDR2 are SGHDT and YYEEEE. The entire variable domain, with the rest obtained from reference TRBV5-6 and TRBJ1-2, is as follows: DAGVTQSPTHLIKTRGQQVTLRCSPKSGHDTVSWYQQALGQGPQFIFQYYEEEERQRGNFPDRFSGHQFPNYSSELNVNALLLGDSALYLCASLTQGNYGYTFGSGTRLTVV.

The V and J genes are TRBV9 and TRBJ2-7; TRBD2 agrees at 9 bases. Trimming at V came to 0 bases and at J to 3 bases, leaving 4 bases not matched to a gene. Germline CDR1 and CDR2: SGDLS and YYNGEE. The CDR3 sequence is 15 residues long. Here the CDR3 DNA reads TGTGCCAGCAGCGTAGCTAGCGGGAACAACTACGAGCAGTACTTC. This gives the protein CASSVASGNNYEQYF.

As regards this clone: The junction differs from germline at one of its ends, possibly a read error. The J gene is TRBJ1-5, the V gene TRBV28; no reliable D call. In germline, CDR1 is MDHEN, CDR2 SYDVKM. The CDR3 has 13 residues. The CDR3: CASGTASSQPQHF. DNA for the CDR3: TGTGCCAGCGGAACAGCAAGCAGTCAGCCCCAGCATTTT.

This clone occurred once. The genes are TRBV27 and TRBJ2-1; 9 nucleotides align to TRBD2. CDR3 size: 15 residues. The germline gives CDR1 MNHEY, CDR2 SMNVEV (reference sequence). Trimming took 2 bases from V and 2 from J; bases not matched to a gene: 1. The CDR3 region has the DNA TGTGCCAGCAGTTTACTAGCGGGAACCTACAATGAGCAGTTCTTC. It codes for CASSLLAGTYNEQFF.

This clone was detected only once. This chain links TRBV6-5 with TRBJ2-6, with D perhaps TRBD2 (5 bases). The CDR3 sequence is 14 residues long. Germline V lookup: CDR1 MNHEY, CDR2 SVGAGI. Trimming stripped 6 bases from V and 0 bases from J, with 6 bases between. In DNA, the CDR3 is TGTGCCAGCAGAGGGAGCTCTGGGGCCAACGTCCTGACTTTC. Its translation: CASRGSSGANVLTF.

The V call is TRBV6-2 or TRBV6-3, the J call TRBJ2-7, with 12 bases identical to TRBD2. Germline lookup yields CDR1 MNHEY and CDR2 SVGEGT. The CDR3 spans 16 residues. Trimming at V came to 2 bases and at J to 4 bases, leaving 6 bases not matched to a gene. CDR3 in amino acids: CASSYVTSGRKYEQYF. CDR3 nucleotide sequence: TGTGCCAGCAGTTACGTGACTAGCGGGAGAAAGTACGAGCAGTACTTC.

This sequence joins TRBV14 and TRBJ2-2; a weak D match, TRBD2 (5 bases). The CDR3 has 14 amino acids. With 4 bases removed from V and 4 bases from J, the gap between germline ends came to 10 bases. Per the germline V gene, CDR1 is SGHDN and CDR2 is FVKESK. The CDR3 here is CASSRMGSTGELFF. DNA of the CDR3: TGTGCCAGCAGCCGGATGGGGAGCACCGGGGAGCTGTTTTTT.

The chain carries TRBV5-5 and TRBJ1-5; D might be TRBD1 (6 bases). CDR1 is SGHKS and CDR2 is YYEKEE in the germline V gene (reference sequence). The germline V and J ends were trimmed by 4 bases and 5 bases, with 10 bases remaining between them. CDR3 length: 13 residues. The CDR3 nucleotides read TGTGCCAGCAGCCTGACAGGTTATCAGCCCCAGCATTTT. As protein: CASSLTGYQPQHF.

The chain is built from TRBV11-1 and TRBJ1-1; D uncertain. Trimming pared 7 bases from V and 3 bases from J, leaving 6 bases between. Per the germline V gene, CDR1 is SGHAT and CDR2 is FQDESV (reference sequence). This CDR3 spans 11 amino acids. Written as DNA, the CDR3 is TGTGCCAGCACCTCGGACACTGAAGCTTTCTTT. It encodes CASTSDTEAFF.

The chain couples TRBV7-8 to TRBJ2-7; 9 positions agree with TRBD1. Trimming removed 5 bases from V and 4 bases from J; junction bases left unmatched: 15. The CDR3 runs 17 residues. CDR1 is SGHVS and CDR2 is FQNEAQ in the germline V gene. Here the CDR3 DNA reads TGTGCCAGCAGCCTCCTGGGACTCCGGGACAGGGCTTACGAGCAGTACTTC. This gives the protein CASSLLGLRDRAYEQYF.

V usage is TRBV4-1 and J usage is TRBJ1-4; a weak D match, TRBD1 (6 bases). Trimming took 0 bases from V and 5 from J, leaving 10 bases between them. The CDR3 sequence is 15 residues long. Germline V gives CDR1 MGHRA, CDR2 YSYEKL. CDR3 amino acids: CASSQDPTGNEKLFF. The CDR3 bases are TGCGCCAGCAGCCAAGATCCTACAGGGAATGAAAAACTGTTTTTT.